The 7 T cell receptor beta chains presented below share a single source sample, sequenced in a study of blood T cell repertoires in COVID-19. The assay was immunoSEQ multiplex PCR, and TCRdb's table has in-frame clones only and misses some. This sample has 150,000 to 200,000 clones; 90% occur once, and the top ten carry 0.62%. Specimen: peripheral blood. These receptors were taken from a man aged 45-60 years with acute or convalescent COVID-19.

The rearrangement joins TRBV6-5 to TRBJ1-1; the D gene is possibly TRBD1 (6 bases). The V and J ends lost 0 bases and 4 bases respectively, with 12 bases between them. CDR1 is MNHEY and CDR2 is SVGAGI in the germline V gene. The CDR3 contains 15 residues. Here the CDR3 reads CASSYSIWGRTEAFF. The CDR3 nucleotides are TGTGCCAGCAGTTACTCGATCTGGGGGCGCACTGAAGCTTTCTTT.

The chain carries TRBV30 and TRBJ1-5, with 7 bases fitting TRBD1. Germline lookup yields CDR1 GTSNPN and CDR2 SVGIG (reference sequence). The CDR3 contains 13 residues. Germline trimming cut 2 bases from V and 5 bases from J; bases unmatched to any gene: 3. CDR3 region: CAWSRGGDQPQHF. Here the CDR3 DNA reads TGTGCCTGGAGTCGAGGGGGCGATCAGCCCCAGCATTTT. Full variable domain (rest looked up from reference TRBV30 and TRBJ1-5): SQTIHQWPATLVQPVGSPLSLECTVEGTSNPNLYWYRQAAGRGLQLLFYSVGIGQISSEVPQNLSASRPQDRQFILSSKKLLLSDSGFYLCAWSRGGDQPQHFGDGTRLSIL.

This clone was seen a few times. J is TRBJ1-5 and V is TRBV18; D is possibly TRBD1 (5 bases). Deletions cut 1 base from V and 2 bases from J, with 15 bases between. This CDR3 is 17 amino acids long. The germline V gene has CDR1 KGHSH and CDR2 LQKENI. In DNA, the CDR3 is TGTGCCAGCTCACCACTCGCAGGGTCTATAGGCAATCAGCCCCAGCATTTT. Protein product: CASSPLAGSIGNQPQHF. The full variable domain, with the rest looked up from reference TRBV18 and TRBJ1-5, is NAGVMQNPRHLVRRRGQEARLRCSPMKGHSHVYWYRQLPEEGLKFMVYLQKENIIDESGMPKERFSAEFPKEGPSILRIQQVVRGDSAAYFCASSPLAGSIGNQPQHFGDGTRLSIL.

About this clone: The sample carries other DNA sequences with the same CDR3. The chain links TRBV7-2 to TRBJ1-4; 7 bases agree with TRBD1. J lost 7 bases, V lost 5 bases, and 7 bases had no gene match. The CDR3 has 14 residues. CDR1 SGHTA and CDR2 FQGNSA come from the germline V gene. CDR3 nucleotides: TGTGCCAGCAGCCTAAGACAGGGTAGTGAAAAACTGTTTTTT. It encodes CASSLRQGSEKLFF. Together with reference TRBV7-2 and TRBJ1-4, the CDR3 gives the full variable domain: GAGVSQSPSNKVTEKGKDVELRCDPISGHTALYWYRQSLGQGLEFLIYFQGNSAPDKSGLPSDRFSAERTGGSVSTLTIQRTQQEDSAVYLCASSLRQGSEKLFFGSGTQLSVL.

This rearrangement joins TRBV7-9 to TRBJ1-2, with D possibly matching TRBD1 (5 bases). V was trimmed by 1 base and J by 8 bases, leaving 11 bases between them. This CDR3 spans 13 amino acids. The germline V gene has CDR1 SEHNR and CDR2 FQNEAQ (reference sequence). The CDR3 DNA reads as TGTGCCAGCAGCTTAGTTGGGGCGGAGGGCTACACCTTC. Protein sequence: CASSLVGAEGYTF.

The CDR3 loop is CASSWLIDRDNTEAFF. CDR3 nucleotides: TGTGCCAGCAGTTGGTTGATAGACAGAGATAACACTGAAGCTTTCTTT. The chain links TRBV28 to TRBJ1-1; possibly TRBD1 for D (5 bases). CDR3 length: 16 residues. Germline assignment: CDR1 MDHEN and CDR2 SYDVKM. Deletions cut 4 bases from V and 2 bases from J, with 17 bases between.

Here the CDR3 reads CASSLIGVLREKLFF. Written as DNA, the CDR3 is TGTGCCAGCAGTTTAATCGGGGTTTTAAGAGAAAAACTGTTTTTT. The rearrangement joins TRBV28 to TRBJ1-4; D is undetermined. The V gene's germline CDR1 is MDHEN and CDR2 SYDVKM. V dropped 2 bases and J dropped 8 bases, with 15 bases sitting between them. This CDR3 spans 15 amino acids.